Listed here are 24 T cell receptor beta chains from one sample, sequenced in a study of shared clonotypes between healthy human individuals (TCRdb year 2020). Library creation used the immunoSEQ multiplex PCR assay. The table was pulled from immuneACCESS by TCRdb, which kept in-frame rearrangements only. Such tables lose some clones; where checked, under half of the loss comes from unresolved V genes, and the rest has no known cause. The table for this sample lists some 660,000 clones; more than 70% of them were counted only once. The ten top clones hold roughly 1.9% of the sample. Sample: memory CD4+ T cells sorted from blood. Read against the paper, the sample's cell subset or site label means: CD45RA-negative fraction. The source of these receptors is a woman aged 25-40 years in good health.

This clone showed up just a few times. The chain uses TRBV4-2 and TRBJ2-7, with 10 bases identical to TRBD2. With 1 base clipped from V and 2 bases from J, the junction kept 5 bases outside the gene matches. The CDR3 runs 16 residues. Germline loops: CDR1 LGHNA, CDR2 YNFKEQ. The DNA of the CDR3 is TGTGCCAGCAGCCAAGCGCGGCTAGCGGGAGCCTACGAGCAGTACTTC. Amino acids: CASSQARLAGAYEQYF.

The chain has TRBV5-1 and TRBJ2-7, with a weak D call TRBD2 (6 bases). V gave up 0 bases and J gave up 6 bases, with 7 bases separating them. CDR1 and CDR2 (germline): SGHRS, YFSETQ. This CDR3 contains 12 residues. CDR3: CASSLEEGEQYF. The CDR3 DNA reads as TGCGCCAGCAGCTTGGAGGAGGGCGAGCAGTACTTC.

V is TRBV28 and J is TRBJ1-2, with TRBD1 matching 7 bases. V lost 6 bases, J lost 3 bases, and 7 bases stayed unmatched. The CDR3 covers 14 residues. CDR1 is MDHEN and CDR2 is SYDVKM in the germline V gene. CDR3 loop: CASSPGQVDYGYTF. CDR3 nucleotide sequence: TGTGCCAGCAGCCCTGGACAGGTCGACTATGGCTACACCTTC.

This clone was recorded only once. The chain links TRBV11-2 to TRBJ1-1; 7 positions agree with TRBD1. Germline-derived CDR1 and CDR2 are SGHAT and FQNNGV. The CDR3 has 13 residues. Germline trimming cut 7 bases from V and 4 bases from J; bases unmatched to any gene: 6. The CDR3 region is CASKTGVSTEAFF. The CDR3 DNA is TGTGCCAGCAAAACAGGGGTGTCCACTGAAGCTTTCTTT.

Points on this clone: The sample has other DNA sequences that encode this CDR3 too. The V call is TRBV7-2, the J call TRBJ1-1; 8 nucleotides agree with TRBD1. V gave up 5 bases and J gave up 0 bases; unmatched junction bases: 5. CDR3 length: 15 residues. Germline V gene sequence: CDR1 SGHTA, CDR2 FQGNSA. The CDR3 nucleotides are TGTGCCAGCAGCGTACGGACAGGGATGAACACTGAAGCTTTCTTT. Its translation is CASSVRTGMNTEAFF.

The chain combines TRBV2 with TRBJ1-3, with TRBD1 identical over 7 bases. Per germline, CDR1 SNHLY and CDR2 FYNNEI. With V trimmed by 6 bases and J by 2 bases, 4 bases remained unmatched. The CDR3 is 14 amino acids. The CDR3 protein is CASRVTGTGNTIYF. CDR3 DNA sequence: TGTGCCAGCAGGGTGACAGGGACTGGAAACACCATATATTTT.

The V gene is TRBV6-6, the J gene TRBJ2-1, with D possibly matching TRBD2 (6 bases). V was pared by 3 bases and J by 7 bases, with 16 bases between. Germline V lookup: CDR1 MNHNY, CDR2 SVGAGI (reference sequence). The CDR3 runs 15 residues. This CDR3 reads CASSYSGGPKNEQFF. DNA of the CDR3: TGTGCCAGCAGTTATTCAGGAGGGCCGAAGAATGAGCAGTTCTTC.

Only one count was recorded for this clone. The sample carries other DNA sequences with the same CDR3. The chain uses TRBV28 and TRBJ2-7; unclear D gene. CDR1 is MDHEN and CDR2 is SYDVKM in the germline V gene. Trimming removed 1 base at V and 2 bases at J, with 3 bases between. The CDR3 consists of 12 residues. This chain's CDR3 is CASSLSAYEQYF. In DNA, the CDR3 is TGTGCCAGCAGTTTATCTGCCTACGAGCAGTACTTC.

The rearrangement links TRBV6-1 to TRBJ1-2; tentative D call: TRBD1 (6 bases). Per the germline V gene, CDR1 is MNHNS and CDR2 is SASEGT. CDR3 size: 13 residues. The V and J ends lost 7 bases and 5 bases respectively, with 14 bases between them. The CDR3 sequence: CASTGQTPYGYTF. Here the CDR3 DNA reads TGTGCCAGCACCGGACAGACTCCTTATGGCTACACCTTC.

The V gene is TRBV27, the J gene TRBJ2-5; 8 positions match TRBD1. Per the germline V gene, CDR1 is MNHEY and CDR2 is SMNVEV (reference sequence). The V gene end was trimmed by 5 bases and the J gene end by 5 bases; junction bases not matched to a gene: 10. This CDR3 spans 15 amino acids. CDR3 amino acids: CASSPGQGKGETQYF. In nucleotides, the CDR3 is TGTGCCAGCAGTCCTGGACAGGGAAAAGGGGAGACCCAGTACTTC.

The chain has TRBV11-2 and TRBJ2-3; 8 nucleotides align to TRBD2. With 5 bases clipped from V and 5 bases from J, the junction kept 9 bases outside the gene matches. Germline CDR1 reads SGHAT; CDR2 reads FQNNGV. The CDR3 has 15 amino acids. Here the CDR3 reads CASSPGLARGDTQYF. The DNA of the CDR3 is TGTGCCAGCAGCCCAGGACTAGCAAGGGGAGATACGCAGTATTTT.

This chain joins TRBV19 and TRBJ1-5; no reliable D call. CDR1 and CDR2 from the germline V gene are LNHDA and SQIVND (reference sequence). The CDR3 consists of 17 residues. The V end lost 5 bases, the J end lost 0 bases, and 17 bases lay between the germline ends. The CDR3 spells CASSVVGPAYSNQPQHF. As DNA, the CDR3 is TGTGCCAGTAGTGTGGTGGGCCCGGCCTATAGCAATCAGCCCCAGCATTTT.

Written as DNA, the CDR3 is TGTGCCAGTAGTAGGCGGGGAGGGGGAGGTGAAGCTTTCTTT. Protein product: CASSRRGGGGEAFF. The gene calls are TRBV19 and TRBJ1-1; D might be TRBD1 (6 bases). Trimming left V 4 bases short and J 7 bases short, with 16 bases between. The CDR3 sequence is 14 residues long. CDR1 is LNHDA, CDR2 SQIVND, per germline (reference sequence).

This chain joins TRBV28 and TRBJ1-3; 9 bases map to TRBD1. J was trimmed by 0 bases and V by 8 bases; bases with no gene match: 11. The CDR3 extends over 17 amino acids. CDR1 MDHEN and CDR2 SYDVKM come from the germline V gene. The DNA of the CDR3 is TGTGCCAGCGAAAACCCGACAGGGGGTGACTCTGGAAACACCATATATTTT. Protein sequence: CASENPTGGDSGNTIYF.

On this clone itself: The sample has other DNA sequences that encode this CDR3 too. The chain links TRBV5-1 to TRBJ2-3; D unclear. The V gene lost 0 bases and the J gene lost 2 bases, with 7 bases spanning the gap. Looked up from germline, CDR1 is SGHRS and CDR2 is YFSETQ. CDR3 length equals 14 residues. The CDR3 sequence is CASSLGTTTDTQYF. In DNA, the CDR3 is TGCGCCAGCAGCTTGGGGACCACCACAGATACGCAGTATTTT.

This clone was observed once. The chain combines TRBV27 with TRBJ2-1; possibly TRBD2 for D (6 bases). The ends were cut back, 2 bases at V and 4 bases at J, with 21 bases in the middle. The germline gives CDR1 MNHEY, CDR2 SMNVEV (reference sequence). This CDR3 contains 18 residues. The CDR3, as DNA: TGTGCCAGCAGTTTACCCGGAGGAGGGAGAGGATCGTACAATGAGCAGTTCTTC. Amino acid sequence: CASSLPGGGRGSYNEQFF.

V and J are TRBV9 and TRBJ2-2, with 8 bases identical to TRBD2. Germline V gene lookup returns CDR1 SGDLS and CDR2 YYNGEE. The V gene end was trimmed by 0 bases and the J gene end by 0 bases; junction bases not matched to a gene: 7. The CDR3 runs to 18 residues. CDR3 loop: CASSVGSGAGANTGELFF. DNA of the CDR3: TGTGCCAGCAGCGTAGGGTCAGGAGCGGGAGCGAACACCGGGGAGCTGTTTTTT.

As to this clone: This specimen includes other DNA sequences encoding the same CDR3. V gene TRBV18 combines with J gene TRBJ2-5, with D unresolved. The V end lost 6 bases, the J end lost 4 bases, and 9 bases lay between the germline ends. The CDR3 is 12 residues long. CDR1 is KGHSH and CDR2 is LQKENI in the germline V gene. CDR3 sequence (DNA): TGTGCCAGCTCCCCCTCTTTAGAGACCCAGTACTTC. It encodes CASSPSLETQYF.

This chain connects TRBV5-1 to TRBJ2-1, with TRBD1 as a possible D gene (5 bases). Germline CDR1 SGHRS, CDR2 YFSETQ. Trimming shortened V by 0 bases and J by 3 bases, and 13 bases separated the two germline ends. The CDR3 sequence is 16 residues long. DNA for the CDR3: TGCGCCAGCAGCTTGGCCCTTTTTAGGGGCTACAATGAGCAGTTCTTC. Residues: CASSLALFRGYNEQFF.

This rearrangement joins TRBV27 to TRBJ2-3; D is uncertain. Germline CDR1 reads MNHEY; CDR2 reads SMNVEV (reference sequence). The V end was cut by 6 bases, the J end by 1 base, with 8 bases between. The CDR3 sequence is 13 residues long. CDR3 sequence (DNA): TGTGCCAGCAGGTTGGCCGGCACAGATACGCAGTATTTT. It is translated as CASRLAGTDTQYF.

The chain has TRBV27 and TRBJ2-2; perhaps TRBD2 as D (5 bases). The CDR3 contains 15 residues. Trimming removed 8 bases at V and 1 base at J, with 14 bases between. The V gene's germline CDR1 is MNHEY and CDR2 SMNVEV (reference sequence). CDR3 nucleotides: TGTGCCAGCGGTGGTGGCAGCGGGAACACCGGGGAGCTGTTTTTT. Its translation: CASGGGSGNTGELFF.

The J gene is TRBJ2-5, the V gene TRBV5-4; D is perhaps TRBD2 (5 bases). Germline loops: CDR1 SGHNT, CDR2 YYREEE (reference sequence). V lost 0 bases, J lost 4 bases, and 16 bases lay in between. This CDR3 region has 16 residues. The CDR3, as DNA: TGTGCCAGCAGCTTGGCCGGAACGCGGGCAAGAGAGACCCAGTACTTC. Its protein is CASSLAGTRARETQYF.

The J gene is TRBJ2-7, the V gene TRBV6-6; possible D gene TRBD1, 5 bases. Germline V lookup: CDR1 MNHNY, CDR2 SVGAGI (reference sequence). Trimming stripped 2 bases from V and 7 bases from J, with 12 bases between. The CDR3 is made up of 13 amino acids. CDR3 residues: CASSYGALREQYF. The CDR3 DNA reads TGTGCCAGCAGTTACGGGGCGTTGAGGGAGCAGTACTTC.

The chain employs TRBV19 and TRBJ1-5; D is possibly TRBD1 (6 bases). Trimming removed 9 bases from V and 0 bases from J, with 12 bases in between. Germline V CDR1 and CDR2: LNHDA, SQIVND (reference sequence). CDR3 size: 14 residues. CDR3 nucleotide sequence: TGTGCCAGCGCAGGGGTACGTAGCAATCAGCCCCAGCATTTT. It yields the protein CASAGVRSNQPQHF.